The 31 T cell receptor beta chains given below trace back to one sample, sequenced in a study of cytomegalovirus exposure and HLA in healthy donors. Amplification used 60 Vbeta primers and 13 Jbeta primers. This table comes from immunoSEQ multiplex PCR, and its TCRdb copy is limited to in-frame clones, with some not included. The sample consists of over 150,000 clones, less than 85% of them appearing once. Sequencing used PBMCs. The receptor source for this set is a man in his forties or fifties in good health and CMV-seronegative.

The chain links TRBV7-9 to TRBJ2-2; D may be TRBD2 (5 bases). Germline V gene data show CDR1 as SEHNR and CDR2 as FQNEAQ (reference sequence). The CDR3 totals 16 residues. Trimming shortened V by 4 bases and J by 0 bases, and 12 bases separated the two germline ends. The CDR3 region is CASSSPRTSNTGELFF. CDR3 nucleotides: TGTGCCAGCAGCTCCCCCCGGACTTCGAACACCGGGGAGCTGTTTTTT.

The chain carries TRBV28 and TRBJ1-4; 9 nucleotides agree with TRBD1. CDR1 MDHEN and CDR2 SYDVKM come from the germline V gene. CDR3 length: 15 amino acids. The trim removed 7 bases at V and 7 bases at J, leaving 10 bases unmatched. The DNA for the CDR3 is TGTGCCAGCACCTCACAGGGGGCGCAGGGTGAAAAACTGTTTTTT. The encoded protein is CASTSQGAQGEKLFF.

This chain uses TRBV15 with TRBJ2-1; D may be TRBD1 (7 bases). From germline, CDR1 is LNHNV and CDR2 YYDKDF (reference sequence). CDR3 length: 15 amino acids. Trimming pared 0 bases from V and 9 bases from J, leaving 15 bases between. CDR3 in DNA: TGTGCCACCAGCAGAGACCGACAGGGTAGCGGTGAGCAGTTCTTC. The encoded protein is CATSRDRQGSGEQFF.

The CDR3 reads CASSLSSGGAGANVLTF. The CDR3 DNA sequence: TGTGCCAGCAGCCTCTCCTCGGGGGGCGCTGGGGCCAACGTCCTGACTTTC. V is TRBV11-1 and J is TRBJ2-6; possibly TRBD2 for D (7 bases). This CDR3 has 17 amino acids. Looked up from germline, CDR1 is SGHAT and CDR2 is FQDESV (reference sequence). Deletions cut 5 bases from V and 2 bases from J, with 16 bases between.

The V gene is TRBV6-5, the J gene TRBJ2-2; 8 nucleotides line up with TRBD1. The germline V gene has CDR1 MNHEY and CDR2 SVGAGI. CDR3 length: 14 amino acids. Unmatched junction bases numbered 1, after V lost 1 base and J lost 6 bases. The CDR3 loop is CASSYYRGAGELFF. The CDR3 nucleotides read TGTGCCAGCAGTTACTACAGGGGGGCCGGGGAGCTGTTTTTT.

V gene TRBV6-5 combines with J gene TRBJ2-7, with 9 bases identical to TRBD1. In germline, CDR1 is MNHEY, CDR2 SVGAGI. Trimming at V came to 6 bases and at J to 6 bases, leaving 6 bases not matched to a gene. This CDR3 region has 13 residues. CDR3 amino acids: CASRQGASFEQYF. The CDR3 nucleotides read TGTGCCAGCAGACAGGGGGCGAGTTTCGAGCAGTACTTC.

Comment on this clone: This sample also contains other DNA sequences that code for the same CDR3. This chain links TRBV27 with TRBJ2-1, with D unclear. V was pared by 5 bases and J by 0 bases, with 5 bases between. Germline V gene lookup returns CDR1 MNHEY and CDR2 SMNVEV (reference sequence). CDR3 length: 13 residues. The CDR3 here is CASSLSSYNEQFF. Here the CDR3 DNA reads TGTGCCAGCAGTCTCAGCTCCTACAATGAGCAGTTCTTC.

The J gene is TRBJ1-1, the V gene TRBV5-8; D possibly corresponds to TRBD1 (5 bases). The CDR3 is 11 residues long. Trimming left V 3 bases short and J 7 bases short, with 7 bases between. CDR1 SGHTS and CDR2 YDEGEE come from the germline V gene. In DNA, the CDR3 is TGTGCCAGCAGCTGGGACTATGAAGCTTTCTTT. It is translated as CASSWDYEAFF.

The chain carries TRBV19 and TRBJ1-1; 7 bases align to TRBD1. Losses at the gene ends were 5 bases for V and 1 base for J; bases not matched to a gene: 7. The CDR3 is 15 amino acids. Germline-derived CDR1 and CDR2 are LNHDA and SQIVND (reference sequence). The CDR3 sequence: CASSPPTGQNTEAFF. The CDR3 DNA follows: TGTGCCAGTAGTCCTCCGACAGGGCAGAACACTGAAGCTTTCTTT.

The V call is TRBV7-9, the J call TRBJ1-1; maybe TRBD1 (6 bases). This CDR3 is 13 amino acids long. Trimming shortened V by 1 base and J by 7 bases, and 10 bases separated the two germline ends. CDR1 and CDR2 from the germline V gene are SEHNR and FQNEAQ (reference sequence). CDR3 DNA sequence: TGTGCCAGCAGCTTAGTACAGGGTTATGAAGCTTTCTTT. Its translation: CASSLVQGYEAFF.

V gene TRBV18 combines with J gene TRBJ2-7, with D possibly TRBD1 on 5 matching bases. This CDR3 spans 13 amino acids. Deletions cut 3 bases from V and 5 bases from J, with 11 bases between. Per germline, CDR1 KGHSH and CDR2 LQKENI. The CDR3 region is CASSPDSLDEQYF. CDR3 nucleotide sequence: TGTGCCAGCTCACCCGACAGTCTGGACGAGCAGTACTTC.

This clone occurred a few times. The CDR3 region has the DNA TGTGCCAGCGGCACGAACTATGGCTACACCTTC. Amino acids: CASGTNYGYTF. The chain links TRBV2 to TRBJ1-2; D not certain. The length of the CDR3 is 11 residues. Trimming removed 8 bases from V and 2 bases from J, with 6 bases in between. CDR1 is SNHLY and CDR2 is FYNNEI in the germline V gene.

This clone was seen once. The chain employs TRBV6-5 and TRBJ2-7, with 8 bases fitting TRBD1. Per germline, CDR1 MNHEY and CDR2 SVGAGI. V gave up 5 bases and J gave up 5 bases; unmatched junction bases: 11. This CDR3 is built from 15 residues. CDR3 amino acids: CASSTTGGSWDEQYF. Written as DNA, the CDR3 is TGTGCCAGCAGTACTACAGGGGGAAGTTGGGACGAGCAGTACTTC.

The chain is built from TRBV5-4 and TRBJ2-7, with a weak D call TRBD2 (5 bases). V was shortened by 2 bases and J by 5 bases, with 11 bases between the two germline ends. Germline assignment: CDR1 SGHNT and CDR2 YYREEE (reference sequence). CDR3 length equals 13 residues. This CDR3 is CASSLRGTDEQYF. DNA for the CDR3: TGTGCCAGCAGCTTACGGGGTACCGACGAGCAGTACTTC.

As DNA, the CDR3 is TGCGCCAGCAGCCAAGTGACAGGGGCCCATCTTAACTATGGCTACACCTTC. This codes for CASSQVTGAHLNYGYTF. V is TRBV4-1 and J is TRBJ1-2, with 8 bases aligning to TRBD1. V trimming: 1 base; J trimming: 1 base; junction bases outside the gene matches: 8. CDR3 length equals 17 residues. CDR1 and CDR2 (germline): MGHRA, YSYEKL.

On this clone itself: The junction does not match germline at one end; this may be a read error. The gene calls are TRBV6-5 and TRBJ1-2; the D gene is possibly TRBD1 (5 bases). Germline-derived CDR1 and CDR2 are MNHEY and SVGAGI. The CDR3 covers 13 residues. CDR3 DNA: TGTGCCAGCAGCCGCACACGGACATTGCCCTTGTACTTC. This encodes CASSRTRTLPLYF.

This clone was counted once. The J gene is TRBJ2-2, the V gene TRBV29-1; D is undetermined. The CDR3 consists of 14 residues. The germline CDR1 and CDR2 sequences are SQVTM and ANQGSEA. Trimming pared 4 bases from V and 0 bases from J, leaving 9 bases between. In DNA form, the CDR3 reads TGCAGCGTTGGGCAGGTCCCGAACACCGGGGAGCTGTTTTTT. Translating gives CSVGQVPNTGELFF.

The V call is TRBV29-1, the J call TRBJ2-7, with 11 bases lining up with TRBD2. The CDR3 runs 15 residues. With V trimmed by 3 bases and J by 3 bases, 7 bases remained unmatched. Germline V lookup: CDR1 SQVTM, CDR2 ANQGSEA. CDR3 sequence (DNA): TGCAGCGTTGACGTAGCGGGGGGGAAGGTCTACGAGCAGTACTTC. Residues: CSVDVAGGKVYEQYF.

The chain employs TRBV7-6 and TRBJ1-2; 7 bases line up with TRBD1. Germline CDR1 and CDR2: SGHVS and FNYEAQ. V dropped 0 bases and J dropped 0; count of bases not matched to a gene: 4. This CDR3 comprises 16 residues. DNA for the CDR3: TGTGCCAGCAGCTTAGCCGGGACAGACTCTAACTATGGCTACACCTTC. It is translated as CASSLAGTDSNYGYTF.

The genes are TRBV5-4 and TRBJ1-2, with TRBD1 identical over 9 bases. Germline V gene sequence: CDR1 SGHNT, CDR2 YYREEE (reference sequence). This CDR3 is built from 14 residues. Trimming at V came to 4 bases and at J to 8 bases, leaving 9 bases not matched to a gene. The DNA for the CDR3 is TGTGCCAGCAGCACCTTGACAGGGGGGCCCGGCTACACCTTC. It encodes CASSTLTGGPGYTF.

The chain joins TRBV30 to TRBJ2-3; possible D gene TRBD2, 5 bases. CDR3 length: 15 amino acids. V lost 0 bases and J lost 1, with 11 bases in between. The germline V gene has CDR1 GTSNPN and CDR2 SVGIG (reference sequence). In DNA form, the CDR3 reads TGTGCCTGGAGTGTGAACCAGGAGGGCACAGATACGCAGTATTTT. Protein: CAWSVNQEGTDTQYF.

The CDR3 region is CASSVARAGNIQYF. In DNA, the CDR3 is TGTGCCAGCAGCGTGGCCCGAGCGGGTAACATTCAGTACTTC. The V call is TRBV9, the J call TRBJ2-4, with a weak D call TRBD2 (6 bases). V lost 2 bases and J 7 bases, leaving 13 bases between the germline ends. Per the germline V gene, CDR1 is SGDLS and CDR2 is YYNGEE. The CDR3 contains 14 residues.

This rearrangement joins TRBV9 to TRBJ2-7; 7 bases fit TRBD2. This CDR3 spans 16 amino acids. CDR1 SGDLS and CDR2 YYNGEE come from the germline V gene. The V gene end was trimmed by 0 bases and the J gene end by 2 bases; junction bases not matched to a gene: 8. The CDR3 DNA reads as TGTGCCAGCAGCGTAGGACGGGGGGACGGAGCCTACGAGCAGTACTTC. Amino acids: CASSVGRGDGAYEQYF.

The chain recombines TRBV30 with TRBJ2-1; 9 nucleotides align to TRBD2. Trimming cost V 2 bases and J 9 bases; bases outside gene matches: 14. The CDR3 consists of 16 residues. Germline V CDR1 and CDR2: GTSNPN, SVGIG (reference sequence). CDR3 DNA: TGTGCCTGGAGTCACCAACTAGCGGGCCCTGGGGGTGAGCAGTTCTTC. It specifies CAWSHQLAGPGGEQFF.

Concerning this clone itself: A read error may produce the germline difference seen at one junction end. This chain links TRBV6-5 with TRBJ2-2; perhaps TRBD2 as D (6 bases). The CDR3 contains 13 residues. Germline CDR1 reads MNHEY; CDR2 reads SVGAGI. DNA for the CDR3: TGTGCCAGCAGTTCTGTGAACACCGGGGGGCTGTTTTTT. As protein: CASSSVNTGGLFF.

The chain couples TRBV13 to TRBJ2-5; TRBD2 aligns across 8 bases. The germline CDR1 and CDR2 sequences are PRHDT and FYEKMQ (reference sequence). V shed 8 bases and J 4 bases; nucleotides not matched to a gene: 15. CDR3 size: 16 residues. CDR3 nucleotide sequence: TGTGCCAGCGGAAAGGTAGCGGGGAAGCTGGGAGAGACCCAGTACTTC. Translation: CASGKVAGKLGETQYF. Complete variable domain (other parts from reference TRBV13 and TRBJ2-5): AAGVIQSPRHLIKEKRETATLKCYPIPRHDTVYWYQQGPGQDPQFLISFYEKMQSDKGSIPDRFSAQQFSDYHSELNMSSLELGDSALYFCASGKVAGKLGETQYFGPGTRLLVL.

With respect to this clone: Other DNA sequences within the sample encode an identical CDR3. The chain carries TRBV9 and TRBJ1-1; 7 bases align to TRBD1. This CDR3 spans 14 amino acids. CDR1 and CDR2 (germline): SGDLS, YYNGEE. V shed 0 bases and J 4 bases; nucleotides not matched to a gene: 3. The CDR3 is CASSVAGGFTEAFF. The DNA of the CDR3 is TGTGCCAGCAGCGTAGCAGGGGGTTTCACTGAAGCTTTCTTT.

The V and J genes are TRBV5-4 and TRBJ2-5; 8 bases map to TRBD2. The junction had 10 bases not matched to a gene; V was cut back by 5 bases and J by 4 bases. The CDR3 has 15 residues. Germline values: CDR1 SGHNT, CDR2 YYREEE (reference sequence). Here the CDR3 reads CASSSYSGGRETQYF. The DNA for the CDR3 is TGTGCCAGCAGTTCCTACAGCGGGGGAAGAGAGACCCAGTACTTC.

V gene TRBV5-1 combines with J gene TRBJ2-1, with 11 bases that match TRBD2. V lost 4 bases, J lost 7 bases, and 13 bases stayed unmatched. Germline lookup yields CDR1 SGHRS and CDR2 YFSETQ. There are 17 residues in the CDR3. CDR3 loop: CASSPRLAGTIGNEQFF. The DNA for the CDR3 is TGCGCCAGCAGCCCTCGACTAGCGGGGACGATTGGGAATGAGCAGTTCTTC.

The V gene is TRBV5-1, the J gene TRBJ2-7, with D perhaps TRBD1 (6 bases). Germline CDR1 reads SGHRS; CDR2 reads YFSETQ. The CDR3 length is 13 residues. V gave up 4 bases and J gave up 3 bases, with 11 bases separating them. The CDR3 coding sequence is TGCGCCAGCAGCCTGGGACACAACTACGAGCAGTACTTC. This codes for CASSLGHNYEQYF. Filled out from reference TRBV5-1 and TRBJ2-7, the complete variable domain reads KAGVTQTPRYLIKTRGQQVTLSCSPISGHRSVSWYQQTPGQGLQFLFEYFSETQRNKGNFPGRFSGRQFSNSRSEMNVSTLELGDSALYLCASSLGHNYEQYFGPGTRLTVT.

The rearrangement links TRBV18 to TRBJ2-3; TRBD2 matches at 12 bases. The length of the CDR3 is 19 residues. The V segment lost 5 bases and the J segment 0 bases; nucleotides outside the gene matches: 12. CDR1 is KGHSH and CDR2 is LQKENI in the germline V gene. CDR3 region: CASSTLGLAGQASTDTQYF. CDR3 coding DNA: TGTGCCAGCTCAACTCTCGGACTAGCGGGACAAGCTAGCACAGATACGCAGTATTTT.